These 8 T cell receptor beta chains came from one sample sequenced in a study of regulatory T cells in long-lasting Graves disease. As for time point: persistent/refractory GD, antithyroid drugs over 5 years with positive TRAb. Construction of the TCR library relied on RNA isolated from PBMCs. The TCR beta library used iRepertoire HTBI primers with Arm-PCR amplification of CDR3. TCRdb reanalysed the multiplex PCR reads using MiXCR and keeps one entry per CDR3 protein. The sample consists of approximately 400,000 distinct CDR3 sequences, 20% of them appearing once. The sample here was peripheral blood mononuclear cells (PBMCs), taken when the disease was refractory, from a patient treated with antithyroid drugs. These receptors all stem from a female donor with Graves disease.

This clonotype has a count of ten or more. V is TRBV11-2 and J is TRBJ2-2; 8 nucleotides agree with TRBD2. The CDR3 consists of 14 residues. J lost 7 bases, V lost 4 bases, and 5 bases had no gene match. CDR1 is SGHAT and CDR2 is FQNNGV in the germline V gene. The CDR3 spells CASSSQRGHGELFF. The CDR3 DNA reads as TGTGCCAGCAGCTCACAGCGGGGGCACGGGGAGCTGTTTTTT.

This clonotype was counted a few times. V usage is TRBV18 and J usage is TRBJ1-5, with D hard to call. CDR1 KGHSH and CDR2 LQKENI come from the germline V gene. Trimming stripped 2 bases from V and 3 bases from J, with 11 bases between. This CDR3 contains 15 residues. DNA for the CDR3: TGTGCCAGCTCACCAATAACAGTCACCAATCAGCCCCAGCATTTT. Amino acid sequence: CASSPITVTNQPQHF.

The chain couples TRBV7-9 to TRBJ1-6, with unresolved D. This CDR3 has 15 amino acids. Deletions cut 1 base from V and 0 bases from J, with 4 bases between. CDR1 is SEHNR, CDR2 FQNEAQ, per germline (reference sequence). CDR3 residues: CASSLELSYNSPLHF. CDR3 DNA sequence: TGTGCCAGCAGCTTAGAGCTCTCCTATAATTCACCCCTCCACTTT.

The table lists this clonotype with many counts. The genes are TRBV30 and TRBJ1-2; weak D call: TRBD1 (5 bases). V was shortened by 4 bases and J by 8 bases, with 11 bases between the two germline ends. This CDR3 has 11 amino acids. CDR1 is GTSNPN, CDR2 SVGIG, per germline (reference sequence). CDR3 sequence (DNA): TGTGCCTGGACGCGGGGGGGAGGCTACACCTTC. The encoded protein is CAWTRGGGYTF.

The rearrangement uses TRBV11-3 and TRBJ2-2; D perhaps matches TRBD1 (7 bases). Trimming left V 6 bases short and J 4 bases short, with 18 bases between. This CDR3 region has 16 residues. Germline V gene sequence: CDR1 SGHNT, CDR2 YENEEA. The CDR3 here is CASRFRGTVRTGELFF. CDR3 sequence (DNA): TGTGCCAGCAGATTCCGGGGGACAGTGCGCACCGGGGAGCTGTTTTTT.

There are many counts of this clonotype. This chain links TRBV12-3 or TRBV12-4 with TRBJ2-7, with TRBD1 matching 8 bases. V lost 6 bases and J lost 0; bases outside the gene matches: 4. The CDR3 is made up of 14 amino acids. CDR3 bases: TGTGCCAGCAGGGTCGGGACAGGCTCCTACGAGCAGTACTTC. This encodes CASRVGTGSYEQYF.

This clonotype was counted ten times or more. The rearrangement uses TRBV7-2 and TRBJ2-7, with D perhaps TRBD1 or TRBD2 (5 bases each). The germline gives CDR1 SGHTA, CDR2 FQGNSA. The CDR3 has 14 residues. Trimming removed 7 bases at V and 4 bases at J, with 17 bases between. CDR3 nucleotides: TGTGCCAGCACGCCCGGGACCCTCTCATACGAGCAGTACTTC. It codes for CASTPGTLSYEQYF.

The chain recombines TRBV6-2 or TRBV6-3 with TRBJ1-5; D is undetermined. The CDR3 has 14 residues. Trimming left V 7 bases short and J 0 bases short, with 10 bases between. Germline CDR1 reads MNHEY; CDR2 reads SVGEGT. CDR3 DNA sequence: TGTGCCAGCAAATTTGAAGATAGCAATCAGCCCCAGCATTTT. It encodes CASKFEDSNQPQHF.